This T cell receptor beta chain stems from a study of shared clonotypes between healthy human individuals. CDR3 length: 16 amino acids. Germline V gene data show CDR1 as MNHNY and CDR2 as SVGAGI (reference sequence). The J segment lost 7 bases and the V segment lost 4 bases, leaving 9 bases of the junction unmatched. Healthy HIV-negative adults with no recent acute infections or vaccinations were recruited as donors. A deep-level run was used for the assay. Splitting of each subset's genomic DNA was done evenly across several immunoSEQ plates. The assay was immunoSEQ multiplex PCR, and TCRdb's table has in-frame clones only and misses some. Altogether approximately 470,000 clones are present, around 73% being singletons, with the ten largest covering about 12%.

The rearrangement uses TRBV6-6 and TRBJ2-2, with 10 bases fitting TRBD2. The sequencing sample was made of PBMCs. The sequence was obtained from a woman aged 40-49 years in good health. Some clones in this sample may be carry-over from other donors' samples. The CDR3 protein is CASSWTLAGVGGELFF. CDR3 sequence (DNA): TGTGCCAGCAGTTGGACTCTAGCGGGAGTGGGCGGGGAGCTGTTTTTT.